The next 8 T cell receptor beta chains were all read from a single sample in a study of STAT5B mutations in CD4+ large granular lymphocyte leukemia. Clones were read by immunoSEQ multiplex PCR, and TCRdb kept only the in-frame ones, dropping some. The sample gives more than 30,000 clones, 69% of which show up once; 2.5% to 3% is in the top ten. Sequenced sample: CD4+ T cells from blood buffy coats. These receptors were obtained from a human donor in good health.

The V gene is TRBV7-2, the J gene TRBJ2-3; D might be TRBD1 or TRBD2, each matching 6 bases. The V gene lost 5 bases and the J gene lost 2 bases, with 20 bases spanning the gap. Germline CDR1 and CDR2: SGHTA and FQGNSA. This CDR3 is 17 amino acids long. The CDR3 loop is CASSAAPPGALTDTQYF. The CDR3 coding sequence is TGTGCCAGCAGCGCAGCCCCCCCGGGGGCCCTCACAGATACGCAGTATTTT.

The chain couples TRBV2 to TRBJ1-1; a weak D match, TRBD1 (5 bases). With 5 bases removed from V and 4 bases from J, the gap between germline ends came to 14 bases. CDR1 SNHLY and CDR2 FYNNEI come from the germline V gene. CDR3 length: 14 residues. The CDR3 coding sequence is TGTGCCAGCAGTTGGGGAGGGGCGGGCACTGAAGCTTTCTTT. This gives the protein CASSWGGAGTEAFF. The full variable domain, completed using reference TRBV2 and TRBJ1-1, is EPEVTQTPSHQVTQMGQEVILRCVPISNHLYFYWYRQILGQKVEFLVSFYNNEISEKSEIFDDQFSVERPDGSNFTLKIRSTKLEDSAMYFCASSWGGAGTEAFFGQGTRLTVV.

The chain carries TRBV6-6 and TRBJ2-5, with D possibly TRBD2 on 5 matching bases. The CDR3 is 14 amino acids. The V and J ends lost 5 bases and 5 bases respectively, with 15 bases between them. The V gene's germline CDR1 is MNHNY and CDR2 SVGAGI (reference sequence). For the CDR3, the DNA is TGTGCCAGCAGTACCTCCCCCGCGGGTGAGACCCAGTACTTC. Protein: CASSTSPAGETQYF.

On this clone itself: The junction departs from germline at one end; a sequencing error may be responsible. The chain is built from TRBV7-7 and TRBJ2-3; 9 positions agree with TRBD2. CDR1 SSHAT and CDR2 FNYEAQ come from the germline V gene (reference sequence). The CDR3 runs to 15 residues. The CDR3 sequence is CASSRTSDRTDTQYF. The CDR3 nucleotides read TGTGCTAGCAGTCGGACTAGCGACCGCACAGATACGCAGTATTTT.

This clone showed up just a few times. This chain connects TRBV23-1 to TRBJ2-7, with D uncertain. TRBV23-1 is an ORF, and what it does is uncertain. The CDR3 is made up of 15 amino acids. The V end was cut by 0 bases, the J end by 4 bases, with 13 bases between. CDR3 sequence (DNA): TGCGCCAGCAGTCAATCTGGTGCGACAACGTACGAGCAGTACTTC. Translation gives CASSQSGATTYEQYF.

The chain has TRBV2 and TRBJ2-2; a weak D match, TRBD2 (6 bases). Germline CDR1 and CDR2: SNHLY and FYNNEI. The CDR3 runs to 15 residues. Trimming took off 6 bases at V and 1 base at J, with 12 bases between the two ends. In nucleotides, the CDR3 is TGTGCCAGCAGCCGGCCAGCGGGGAACACCGGGGAGCTGTTTTTT. This gives the protein CASSRPAGNTGELFF.

The genes are TRBV10-1 and TRBJ2-2; 9 positions match TRBD1. Germline trimming cut 5 bases from V and 5 bases from J; bases unmatched to any gene: 12. The V gene's germline CDR1 is WNHNN and CDR2 SYGVQD (reference sequence). CDR3 length: 17 amino acids. The CDR3 DNA reads TGCGCCAGCAGTAGACCGGGACAGGGCTCGATAACCGGGGAGCTGTTTTTT. Residues: CASSRPGQGSITGELFF.

The V gene is TRBV7-2, the J gene TRBJ2-7; 9 nucleotides align to TRBD1. J gave up 3 bases and V 6 bases, and 6 bases lay outside the gene matches. From germline, CDR1 is SGHTA and CDR2 FQGNSA. The CDR3 loop spans 14 amino acids. This CDR3 reads CASSTGQGLYEQYF. The CDR3 region has the DNA TGTGCCAGCAGTACGGGACAGGGACTCTACGAGCAGTACTTC.